This T cell receptor beta chain is from a study of T cells in Graves' hyperthyroidism and ophthalmopathy. CDR3 length: 15 residues. V gave up 4 bases and J gave up 1 base; unmatched junction bases: 5. Using RNA transcripts as the source, TCR beta CDR3 regions were amplified. An initial round of RT-PCR targeting the TCR CDR3 relied on the HTBI primer set. MiXCR was run by TCRdb on the multiplex PCR reads, yielding one entry per CDR3 protein. The sample lists over 350,000 distinct CDR3 sequences, about a fifth occurring once. This clonotype has a count of ten or more. This TCR was recovered from a man younger than 30 with Graves' ophthalmopathy. V and J are TRBV12-3 or TRBV12-4 and TRBJ2-5, with TRBD2 identical over 8 bases. Specimen: blood. DNA of the CDR3: TGTGCCAGCAGTTACGGGGGGGGGCCCCAAGAGACCCAGTACTTC. Translation gives CASSYGGGPQETQYF.